The rows below give T cell receptor beta chains drawn from one sample of a study of tumor-infiltrating lymphocytes in localized non-small cell lung cancer. Generated by immunoSEQ multiplex PCR, the TCRdb table keeps only in-frame clones and is missing some. Found here are 15,000 to 20,000 clones, over 70% of them singletons; the top ten hold around 5%. Input material: lung tumor tissue. The receptors shown here come from a human donor with non-small cell lung cancer. CDR3s include the opening cysteine and the closing phenylalanine or tryptophan. The order of the fields is V gene, J gene, CDR3 protein.

V: TRBV10-3
J: TRBJ2-5
CDR3: CAISVRREGLGTQYF

V: TRBV19
J: TRBJ2-5
CDR3: CASSSRESETQYF

V: TRBV10-3
J: TRBJ2-3
CDR3: CAISGSKGEGDTQYF

V: TRBV5-6
J: TRBJ1-1
CDR3: CASSPGQGPRAFF

V: TRBV27
J: TRBJ2-3
CDR3: CASSRRMMGGPWLSGTQYF

V: TRBV6-5
J: TRBJ1-1
CDR3: CASSYSGGDTEAFF

V: TRBV11-1
J: TRBJ2-7
CDR3: CASSSGQPPYEQYF

V: TRBV9
J: TRBJ2-7
CDR3: CASSVGREGYEQYF

V: TRBV5-5
J: TRBJ2-7
CDR3: CASSYSRTSYEQYF

V: TRBV7-2
J: TRBJ2-1
CDR3: CASSLVGINEQFF

V: TRBV4-2
J: TRBJ2-1
CDR3: CASSPDRAPHNEQFF

V: TRBV30
J: TRBJ1-4
CDR3: CAWSPARGRAWLATNEKLFF

V: TRBV5-1
J: TRBJ2-5
CDR3: CASSDLLAGEETQYF

V: TRBV6-1
J: TRBJ2-7
CDR3: CASSEELAGSYEQYF

V: TRBV2
J: TRBJ2-5
CDR3: CASRGAQGTSTGEQYF

V: TRBV4-1
J: TRBJ1-5
CDR3: CASSPGQGGSNQPQHF

V: TRBV15
J: TRBJ2-7
CDR3: CATSRGGVAEGEQYF

V: TRBV30
J: TRBJ2-3
CDR3: CASKVDSLRLAGTDTQYF

V: TRBV25-1
J: TRBJ2-7
CDR3: CASSVENYEQYF

V: TRBV21-1
J: TRBJ2-2
CDR3: CASSKEILANTGELFF

V: TRBV4-3
J: TRBJ2-1
CDR3: CASSQDGGGAGDEQFF

V: TRBV7-2
J: TRBJ1-1
CDR3: CASSLTGFTEAFF

V: TRBV7-3
J: TRBJ2-1
CDR3: CASQMGTSSDEQFF

V: TRBV19
J: TRBJ2-7
CDR3: CASSIAGTGAYEQYF

V: TRBV5-3
J: TRBJ2-1
CDR3: CARSLDSFSVHEQFF

V: TRBV11-2
J: TRBJ1-1
CDR3: CASSLRELGTEAFF

V: TRBV5-4
J: TRBJ2-7
CDR3: CASSLEGTSGNEQYF